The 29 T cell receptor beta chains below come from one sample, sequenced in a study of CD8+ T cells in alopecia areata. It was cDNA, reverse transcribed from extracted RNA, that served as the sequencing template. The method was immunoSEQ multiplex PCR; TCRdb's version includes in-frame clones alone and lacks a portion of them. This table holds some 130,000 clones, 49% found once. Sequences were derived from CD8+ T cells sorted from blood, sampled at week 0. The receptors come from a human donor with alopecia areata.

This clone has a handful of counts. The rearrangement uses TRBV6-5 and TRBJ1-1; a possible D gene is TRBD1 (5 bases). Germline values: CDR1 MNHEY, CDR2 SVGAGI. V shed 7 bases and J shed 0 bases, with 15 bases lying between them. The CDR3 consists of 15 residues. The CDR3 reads CASKPLTEMNTEAFF. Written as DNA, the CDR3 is TGTGCCAGCAAACCCCTGACAGAAATGAACACTGAAGCTTTCTTT.

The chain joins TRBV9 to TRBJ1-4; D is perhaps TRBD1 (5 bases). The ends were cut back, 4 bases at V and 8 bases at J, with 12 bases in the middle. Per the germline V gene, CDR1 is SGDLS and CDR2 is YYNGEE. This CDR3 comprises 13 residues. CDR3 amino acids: CASSPSRDEKLFF. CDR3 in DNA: TGTGCCAGCAGCCCCTCCCGGGACGAAAAACTGTTTTTT.

The CDR3 nucleotides read TGTGCCAGCAGTTTTACCGGGACTAGCCTCGATGAGCAGTTCTTC. Its protein is CASSFTGTSLDEQFF. The genes are TRBV27 and TRBJ2-1, with TRBD2 matching over 9 bases. Per germline, CDR1 MNHEY and CDR2 SMNVEV (reference sequence). The CDR3 runs 15 residues. V shed 3 bases, J shed 8 bases, and the junction held 8 bases outside the gene matches.

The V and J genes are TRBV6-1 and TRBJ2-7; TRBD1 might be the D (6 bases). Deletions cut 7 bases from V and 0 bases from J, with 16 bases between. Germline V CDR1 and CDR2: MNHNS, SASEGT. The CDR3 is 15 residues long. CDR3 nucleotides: TGTGCCAGCATTGGGGGCTTCTTGAGCTCCTACGAGCAGTACTTC. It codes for CASIGGFLSSYEQYF.

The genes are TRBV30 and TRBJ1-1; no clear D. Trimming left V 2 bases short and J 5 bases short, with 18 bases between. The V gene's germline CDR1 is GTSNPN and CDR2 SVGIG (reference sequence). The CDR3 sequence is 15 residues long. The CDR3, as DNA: TGTGCCTGGAGTCCAAGGGAGGGATTTCGAACTGAAGCTTTCTTT. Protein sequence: CAWSPREGFRTEAFF.

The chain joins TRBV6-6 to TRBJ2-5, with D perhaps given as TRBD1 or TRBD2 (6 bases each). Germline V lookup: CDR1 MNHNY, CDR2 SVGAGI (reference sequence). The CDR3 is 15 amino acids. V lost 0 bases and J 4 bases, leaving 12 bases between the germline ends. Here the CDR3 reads CASSYSVGGRETQYF. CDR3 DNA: TGTGCCAGCAGTTACTCGGTGGGGGGCAGAGAGACCCAGTACTTC.

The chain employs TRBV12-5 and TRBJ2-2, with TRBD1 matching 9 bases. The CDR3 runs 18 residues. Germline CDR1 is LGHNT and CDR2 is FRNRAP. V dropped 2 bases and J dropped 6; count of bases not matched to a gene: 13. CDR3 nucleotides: TGTGCTAGTGGTTTGCCCACCGGGACAGGGAACTTTCCCGGGGAGCTGTTTTTT. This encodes CASGLPTGTGNFPGELFF. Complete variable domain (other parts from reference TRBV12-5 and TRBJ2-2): DARVTQTPRHKVTEMGQEVTMRCQPILGHNTVFWYRQTMMQGLELLAYFRNRAPLDDSGMPKDRFSAEMPDATLATLKIQPSEPRDSAVYFCASGLPTGTGNFPGELFFGEGSRLTVL.

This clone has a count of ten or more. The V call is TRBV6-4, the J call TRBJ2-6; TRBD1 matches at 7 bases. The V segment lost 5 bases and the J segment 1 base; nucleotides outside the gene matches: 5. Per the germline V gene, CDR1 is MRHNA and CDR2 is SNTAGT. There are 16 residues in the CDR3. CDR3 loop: CASSKGAESGANVLTF. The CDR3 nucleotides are TGTGCCAGCAGTAAGGGGGCGGAATCTGGGGCCAACGTCCTGACTTTC.

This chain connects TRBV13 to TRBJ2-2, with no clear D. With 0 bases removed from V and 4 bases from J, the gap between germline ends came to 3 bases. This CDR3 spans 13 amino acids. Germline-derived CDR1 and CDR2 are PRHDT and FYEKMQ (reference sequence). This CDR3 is CASSLGGTGELFF. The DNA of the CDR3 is TGTGCCAGCAGCTTAGGGGGCACCGGGGAGCTGTTTTTT.

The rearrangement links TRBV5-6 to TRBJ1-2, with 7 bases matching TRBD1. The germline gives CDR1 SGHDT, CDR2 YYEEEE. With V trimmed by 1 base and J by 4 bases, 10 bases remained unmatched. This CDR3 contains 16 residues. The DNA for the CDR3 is TGTGCCAGCAGCTTGTCCGCTACAGGGGTTGGCTATGGCTACACCTTC. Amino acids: CASSLSATGVGYGYTF.

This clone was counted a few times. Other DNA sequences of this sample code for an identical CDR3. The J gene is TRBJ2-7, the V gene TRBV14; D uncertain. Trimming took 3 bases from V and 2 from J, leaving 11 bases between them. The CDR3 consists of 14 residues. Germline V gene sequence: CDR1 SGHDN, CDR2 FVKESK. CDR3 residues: CASSQVDGPYEQYF. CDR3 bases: TGTGCCAGCAGCCAGGTTGACGGACCCTACGAGCAGTACTTC.

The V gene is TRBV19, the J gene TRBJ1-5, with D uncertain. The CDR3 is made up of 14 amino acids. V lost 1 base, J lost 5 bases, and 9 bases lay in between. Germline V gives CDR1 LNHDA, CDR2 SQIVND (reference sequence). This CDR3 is CASSIVPGDQPQHF. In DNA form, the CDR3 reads TGTGCCAGTAGTATAGTCCCAGGAGATCAGCCCCAGCATTTT.

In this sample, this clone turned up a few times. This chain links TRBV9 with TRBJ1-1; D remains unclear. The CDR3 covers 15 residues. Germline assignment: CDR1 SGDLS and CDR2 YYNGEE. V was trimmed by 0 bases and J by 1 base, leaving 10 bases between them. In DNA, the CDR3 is TGTGCCAGCAGCGTAGTGGGCAGAAAGAACACTGAAGCTTTCTTT. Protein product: CASSVVGRKNTEAFF.

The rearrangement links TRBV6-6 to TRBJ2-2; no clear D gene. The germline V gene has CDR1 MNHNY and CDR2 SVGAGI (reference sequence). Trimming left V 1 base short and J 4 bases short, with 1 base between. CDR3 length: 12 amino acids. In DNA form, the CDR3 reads TGTGCCAGCAGTTACTTCACCGGGGAGCTGTTTTTT. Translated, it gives CASSYFTGELFF.

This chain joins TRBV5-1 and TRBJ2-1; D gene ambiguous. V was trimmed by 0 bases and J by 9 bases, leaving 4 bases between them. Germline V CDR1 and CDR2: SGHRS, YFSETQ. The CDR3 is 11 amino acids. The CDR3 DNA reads TGCGCCAGCAGCTTGGATAGTGAGCAGTTCTTC. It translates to CASSLDSEQFF.

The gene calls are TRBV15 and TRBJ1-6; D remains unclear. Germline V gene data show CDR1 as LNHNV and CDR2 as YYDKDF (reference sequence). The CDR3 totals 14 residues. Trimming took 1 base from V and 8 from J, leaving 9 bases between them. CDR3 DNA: TGTGCCACCAGCAGAGGGGCGCGGGATTCACCCCTCCACTTT. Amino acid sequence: CATSRGARDSPLHF.

The DNA of the CDR3 is TGTGCCAGCAGCTTACCGGGACAGGGACAATACGAGCAGTACTTC. Its protein product is CASSLPGQGQYEQYF. V usage is TRBV13 and J usage is TRBJ2-7; 9 nucleotides agree with TRBD1. Unmatched junction bases numbered 6, after V lost 2 bases and J lost 4 bases. Germline V gene lookup returns CDR1 PRHDT and CDR2 FYEKMQ (reference sequence). This CDR3 is 15 amino acids long. The whole variable domain, remainder taken from reference TRBV13 and TRBJ2-7, is AAGVIQSPRHLIKEKRETATLKCYPIPRHDTVYWYQQGPGQDPQFLISFYEKMQSDKGSIPDRFSAQQFSDYHSELNMSSLELGDSALYFCASSLPGQGQYEQYFGPGTRLTVT.

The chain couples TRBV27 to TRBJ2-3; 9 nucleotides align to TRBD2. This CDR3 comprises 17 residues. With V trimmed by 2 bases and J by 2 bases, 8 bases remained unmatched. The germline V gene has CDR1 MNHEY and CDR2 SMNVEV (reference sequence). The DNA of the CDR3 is TGTGCCAGCAGTTTACGGTTTGCTAGCGGGGACACAGATACGCAGTATTTT. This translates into CASSLRFASGDTDTQYF.

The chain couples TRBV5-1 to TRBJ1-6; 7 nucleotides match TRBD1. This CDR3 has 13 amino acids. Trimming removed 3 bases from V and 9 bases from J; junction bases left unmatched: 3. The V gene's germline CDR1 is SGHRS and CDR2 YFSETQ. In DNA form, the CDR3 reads TGCGCCAGCAGCTCTACAGGGGCTTCACCCCTCCACTTT. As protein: CASSSTGASPLHF.

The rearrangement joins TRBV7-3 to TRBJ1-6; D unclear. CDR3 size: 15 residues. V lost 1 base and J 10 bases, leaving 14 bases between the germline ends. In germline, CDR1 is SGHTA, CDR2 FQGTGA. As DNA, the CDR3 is TGTGCCAGCAGCTTAAGCGCCCGGGCTGGGTCACCCCTCCACTTT. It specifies CASSLSARAGSPLHF.

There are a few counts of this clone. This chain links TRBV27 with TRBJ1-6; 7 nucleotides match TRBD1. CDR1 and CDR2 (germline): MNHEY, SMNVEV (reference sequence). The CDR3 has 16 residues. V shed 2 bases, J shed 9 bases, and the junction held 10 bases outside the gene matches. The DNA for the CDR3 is TGTGCCAGCAGTTTAATCCCCGACAGGGATCCTTCACCCCTCCACTTT. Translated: CASSLIPDRDPSPLHF.

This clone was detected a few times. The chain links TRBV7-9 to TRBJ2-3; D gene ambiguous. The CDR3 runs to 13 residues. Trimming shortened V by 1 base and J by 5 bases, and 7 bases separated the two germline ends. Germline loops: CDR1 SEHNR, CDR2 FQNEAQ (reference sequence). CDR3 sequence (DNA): TGTGCCAGCAGCTTAGACTGGGTAGATACGCAGTATTTT. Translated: CASSLDWVDTQYF.

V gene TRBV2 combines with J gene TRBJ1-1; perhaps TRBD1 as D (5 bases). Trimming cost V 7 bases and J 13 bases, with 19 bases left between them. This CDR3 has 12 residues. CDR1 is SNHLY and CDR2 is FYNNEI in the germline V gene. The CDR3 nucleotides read TGTGCCAGCACCCAGGGCCTCTCTGAGGTTTTCTTT. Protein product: CASTQGLSEVFF.

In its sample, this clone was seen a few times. The CDR3 loop is CASSLTGSQYEQYF. The CDR3, as DNA: TGTGCCAGCAGCTTGACAGGCAGCCAATACGAGCAGTACTTC. The chain has TRBV7-9 and TRBJ2-7; a weak D match, TRBD1 (6 bases). Germline CDR1 SEHNR, CDR2 FQNEAQ (reference sequence). The CDR3 covers 14 residues. Between the trimmed V and J ends, which lost 3 bases and 4 bases, there was a span of 13 bases.

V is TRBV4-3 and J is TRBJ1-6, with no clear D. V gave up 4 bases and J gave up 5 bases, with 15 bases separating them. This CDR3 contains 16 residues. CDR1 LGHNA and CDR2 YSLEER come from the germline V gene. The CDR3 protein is CASSRKRHWHNSPLHF. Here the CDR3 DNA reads TGCGCCAGCAGCCGAAAGCGTCATTGGCATAATTCACCCCTCCACTTT.

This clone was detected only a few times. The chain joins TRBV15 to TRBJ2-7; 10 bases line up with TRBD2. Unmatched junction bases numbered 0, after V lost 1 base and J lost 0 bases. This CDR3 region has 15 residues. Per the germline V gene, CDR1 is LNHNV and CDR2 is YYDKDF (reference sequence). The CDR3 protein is CATSRGTSGSYEQYF. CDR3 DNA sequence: TGTGCCACCAGCAGAGGGACTAGCGGCTCCTACGAGCAGTACTTC.

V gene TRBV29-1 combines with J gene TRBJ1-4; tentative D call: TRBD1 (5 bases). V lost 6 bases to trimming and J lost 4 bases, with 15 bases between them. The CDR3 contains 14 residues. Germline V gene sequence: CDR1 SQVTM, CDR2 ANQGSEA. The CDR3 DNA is TGCAGCGTGGTAGGGACGGCCCATAATGAAAAACTGTTTTTT. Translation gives CSVVGTAHNEKLFF.

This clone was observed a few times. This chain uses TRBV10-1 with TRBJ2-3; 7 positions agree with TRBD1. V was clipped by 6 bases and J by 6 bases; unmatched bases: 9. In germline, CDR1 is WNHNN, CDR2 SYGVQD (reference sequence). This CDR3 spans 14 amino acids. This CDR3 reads CASRGDSFWDTQYF. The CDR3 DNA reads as TGCGCCAGCAGAGGGGACAGTTTTTGGGATACGCAGTATTTT.

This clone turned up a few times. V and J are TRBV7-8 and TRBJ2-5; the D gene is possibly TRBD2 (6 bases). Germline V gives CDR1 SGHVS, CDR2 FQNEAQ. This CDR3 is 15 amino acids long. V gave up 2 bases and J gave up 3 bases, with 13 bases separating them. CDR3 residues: CASSLTRGGKETQYF. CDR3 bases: TGTGCCAGCAGCTTAACTAGGGGAGGAAAAGAGACCCAGTACTTC.